The 13 T cell receptor beta chains below all came from one sample that was sequenced in a study of CD8 T cells in ankylosing spondylitis. Overall study results and limits: Blood from ankylosing spondylitis patients appeared to carry a characteristic roughly eight-variant TCR beta motif.

Antigen specificity for these receptors is unknown. TCRdb passed the 5' RACE reads through MiXCR, listing each CDR3 protein once. The table has more than 500,000 distinct CDR3 sequences, approximately 5% seen once. Sequences were obtained from blood, either unsorted or a sorted T cell fraction (not recorded which). These receptors all come from a male donor with ankylosing spondylitis.

This clonotype came up many times. This chain links TRBV11-2 with TRBJ2-3; D gene unclear. Looked up from germline, CDR1 is SGHAT and CDR2 is FQNNGV. This CDR3 has 14 amino acids. V lost 2 bases, J lost 1 base, and 7 bases lay in between. Written as DNA, the CDR3 is TGTGCCAGCAGCTTACGATGGGGCACAGATACGCAGTATTTT. Translated: CASSLRWGTDTQYF. Using reference TRBV11-2 and TRBJ2-3 for the parts outside the CDR3, the full variable domain is EAGVAQSPRYKIIEKRQSVAFWCNPISGHATLYWYQQILGQGPKLLIQFQNNGVVDDSQLPKDRFSAERLKGVDSTLKIQPAKLEDSAVYLCASSLRWGTDTQYFGPGTRLTVL.

This clonotype was observed at least ten times. The chain has TRBV3-1 and TRBJ1-6, with TRBD1 as a possible D gene (5 bases). This CDR3 has 15 residues. Germline CDR1 is LGHDT and CDR2 is YNNKEL (reference sequence). Trimming removed 1 base at V and 9 bases at J, with 13 bases between. In DNA form, the CDR3 reads TGTGCCAGCAGCCAAGTGGGGGGACTGCGTTCACCCCTCCACTTT. This encodes CASSQVGGLRSPLHF.

Many counts were recorded for this clonotype. This chain joins TRBV5-1 and TRBJ2-2; weak D call: TRBD2 (6 bases). The germline V and J ends were trimmed by 7 bases and 6 bases, with 16 bases remaining between them. The CDR3 totals 14 residues. Germline V gene lookup returns CDR1 SGHRS and CDR2 YFSETQ. CDR3 region: CASRSPGGPGELFF. DNA of the CDR3: TGCGCCAGCCGATCACCCGGGGGTCCCGGGGAGCTGTTTTTT.

Regarding this clonotype: This may arise from a read error, as a much more abundant clone is one base away. V and J are TRBV28 and TRBJ2-7; D gene unclear. The CDR3 is 11 amino acids. Germline-derived CDR1 and CDR2 are MDHEN and SYDVKM. V was trimmed by 5 bases and J by 0 bases, leaving 2 bases between them. The CDR3 is CASSISYEQYF. The CDR3 DNA is TGTGCCAGCAGTATCTCCTACGAGCAGTACTTC.

This clonotype has at least ten counts. The rearrangement uses TRBV7-2 and TRBJ1-1; D is undetermined. The CDR3 loop spans 15 amino acids. Trimming pared 2 bases from V and 2 bases from J, leaving 12 bases between. Germline V gene sequence: CDR1 SGHTA, CDR2 FQGNSA. The DNA for the CDR3 is TGTGCCAGCAGCTTAATTCGGGAGGCCAACACTGAAGCTTTCTTT. This encodes CASSLIREANTEAFF.

This clonotype was counted ten times or more. The V gene is TRBV5-1, the J gene TRBJ1-2; no definite D call. Trimming took off 0 bases at V and 7 bases at J, with 10 bases between the two ends. This CDR3 has 13 residues. Germline CDR1 SGHRS, CDR2 YFSETQ. In DNA form, the CDR3 reads TGCGCCAGCAGCTTGGATGTTGGAGCTGGCTACACCTTC. This gives the protein CASSLDVGAGYTF.

This clonotype showed up many times. Written as DNA, the CDR3 is TGTGCCAGCAGTTTGAAAAGGGTGGGTGAGCAGTACTTC. This encodes CASSLKRVGEQYF. This rearrangement joins TRBV27 to TRBJ2-7, with no clear D. The CDR3 sequence is 13 residues long. The V end lost 3 bases, the J end lost 7 bases, and 13 bases lay between the germline ends. Per the germline V gene, CDR1 is MNHEY and CDR2 is SMNVEV (reference sequence).

This clonotype has at least ten counts. The chain has TRBV18 and TRBJ2-7; D is unresolved. CDR1 is KGHSH and CDR2 is LQKENI in the germline V gene. The length of the CDR3 is 14 residues. Trimming removed 3 bases from V and 3 bases from J, with 12 bases in between. The CDR3 reads CASSPRLDLYEQYF. CDR3 coding DNA: TGTGCCAGCTCACCTCGATTAGATCTCTACGAGCAGTACTTC.

This clonotype was recorded at least ten times. The chain joins TRBV29-1 to TRBJ1-1; D is possibly TRBD1 (6 bases). The CDR3 is 13 amino acids. Trimming took 6 bases from V and 0 from J, leaving 11 bases between them. Germline-derived CDR1 and CDR2 are SQVTM and ANQGSEA. For the CDR3, the DNA is TGCAGCGTAGGACAGTACATGAACACTGAAGCTTTCTTT. The encoded protein is CSVGQYMNTEAFF.

This clonotype was found many times. The rearrangement joins TRBV4-3 to TRBJ1-2; D is ambiguous. The CDR3 consists of 14 residues. Trimming shortened V by 3 bases and J by 4 bases, and 12 bases separated the two germline ends. Germline V lookup: CDR1 LGHNA, CDR2 YSLEER. The CDR3 is CASSQAGSLYGYTF. Written as DNA, the CDR3 is TGCGCCAGCAGCCAGGCAGGAAGCCTCTATGGCTACACCTTC.

CDR3 protein: CASSLAGGIQETQYF. As DNA, the CDR3 is TGTGCCAGCAGCTTAGCGGGGGGGATCCAAGAGACCCAGTACTTC. The gene calls are TRBV7-2 and TRBJ2-5, with 7 nucleotides matching TRBD2. The CDR3 is 15 residues long. The trim removed 0 bases at V and 1 base at J, leaving 2 bases unmatched. CDR1 is SGHTA, CDR2 FQGNSA, per germline. Full variable domain (missing parts from reference TRBV7-2 and TRBJ2-5): GAGVSQSPSNKVTEKGKDVELRCDPISGHTALYWYRQSLGQGLEFLIYFQGNSAPDKSGLPSDRFSAERTGGSVSTLTIQRTQQEDSAVYLCASSLAGGIQETQYFGPGTRLLVL.

The chain carries TRBV5-6 and TRBJ2-5; 7 nucleotides align to TRBD2. In germline, CDR1 is SGHDT, CDR2 YYEEEE. Germline trimming cut 2 bases from V and 3 bases from J; bases unmatched to any gene: 4. This CDR3 has 14 amino acids. This chain's CDR3 is CASSLAGIKETQYF. CDR3 bases: TGTGCCAGCAGCTTAGCGGGGATTAAAGAGACCCAGTACTTC.

This clonotype came up many times. V usage is TRBV9 and J usage is TRBJ2-1; D gene unclear. The CDR3 is 13 residues long. V gave up 0 bases and J gave up 9 bases, with 10 bases separating them. Germline V lookup: CDR1 SGDLS, CDR2 YYNGEE. The CDR3: CASSVVSLGEQFF. The CDR3 DNA sequence: TGTGCCAGCAGCGTAGTTAGTTTGGGTGAGCAGTTCTTC. Filled out from reference TRBV9 and TRBJ2-1, the complete variable domain reads DSGVTQTPKHLITATGQRVTLRCSPRSGDLSVYWYQQSLDQGLQFLIQYYNGEERAKGNILERFSAQQFPDLHSELNLSSLELGDSALYFCASSVVSLGEQFFGPGTRLTVL.